The 28 T cell receptor beta chains in this list originate from one sample, sequenced in a study of cytomegalovirus exposure and HLA in healthy donors. Produced via immunoSEQ multiplex PCR; TCRdb's table is partial and in-frame only. The data contain about 120,000 clones, more than 75% of them singletons. Sequencing was performed on PBMCs. These receptors came from a woman aged 25 to 45 in good health and CMV-seronegative.

The V and J genes are TRBV5-4 and TRBJ1-1; 7 positions agree with TRBD1. The germline V gene has CDR1 SGHNT and CDR2 YYREEE (reference sequence). Trimming took 4 bases from V and 6 from J; bases not matched to a gene: 9. CDR3 length: 14 amino acids. CDR3 protein: CASSDRARRAEAFF. The CDR3, as DNA: TGTGCCAGCAGCGACAGGGCGCGCAGGGCTGAAGCTTTCTTT.

V is TRBV9 and J is TRBJ2-5, with a tentative D call TRBD1 (6 bases). CDR1 SGDLS and CDR2 YYNGEE come from the germline V gene. This CDR3 region has 14 residues. The V gene lost 4 bases and the J gene lost 2 bases, with 12 bases spanning the gap. CDR3 in amino acids: CASSPRGGQETQYF. CDR3 bases: TGTGCCAGCAGCCCCAGGGGTGGGCAAGAGACCCAGTACTTC. Using reference TRBV9 and TRBJ2-5 for the parts outside the CDR3, the full variable domain is DSGVTQTPKHLITATGQRVTLRCSPRSGDLSVYWYQQSLDQGLQFLIQYYNGEERAKGNILERFSAQQFPDLHSELNLSSLELGDSALYFCASSPRGGQETQYFGPGTRLLVL.

The rearrangement uses TRBV7-9 and TRBJ2-7; D is possibly TRBD2 (6 bases). CDR1 is SEHNR, CDR2 FQNEAQ, per germline (reference sequence). The V end lost 4 bases, the J end lost 5 bases, and 18 bases lay between the germline ends. This CDR3 is 15 amino acids long. The chain's CDR3 is CASSSWGVEANEQYF. The CDR3 DNA reads as TGTGCCAGCAGCTCGTGGGGGGTCGAGGCCAACGAGCAGTACTTC.

The chain is built from TRBV6-6 and TRBJ1-2; D may be TRBD1 (5 bases). This CDR3 has 15 residues. Trimming removed 7 bases from V and 2 bases from J, with 17 bases in between. Germline lookup yields CDR1 MNHNY and CDR2 SVGAGI (reference sequence). The CDR3 reads CASTNIGGRNYGYTF. In DNA, the CDR3 is TGTGCCAGCACTAACATCGGGGGAAGGAACTATGGCTACACCTTC.

The J gene is TRBJ1-1, the V gene TRBV10-1, with TRBD1 matching 8 bases. Looked up from germline, CDR1 is WNHNN and CDR2 is SYGVQD (reference sequence). This CDR3 is built from 13 residues. The ends lost 6 bases at V and 1 base at J; junction bases unmatched: 1. The CDR3 here is CASSGQGNTEAFF. CDR3 in DNA: TGCGCCAGCAGCGGACAGGGGAACACTGAAGCTTTCTTT.

Worth noting for this clone: The junction differs from germline at one of its ends, possibly a read error. The rearrangement links TRBV30 to TRBJ1-6; D unresolved. CDR1 is GTSNPN and CDR2 is SVGIG in the germline V gene (reference sequence). The CDR3 spans 14 residues. The CDR3 loop is CAWSPTTPNSPLHF. CDR3 nucleotide sequence: TGTGCCTGGAGTCCGACAACCCCTAATTCTCCCCTCCACTTT.

This rearrangement joins TRBV5-1 to TRBJ2-5; 7 bases agree with TRBD1. The ends lost 0 bases at V and 7 bases at J; junction bases unmatched: 3. The CDR3 covers 13 residues. Germline CDR1 is SGHRS and CDR2 is YFSETQ. DNA for the CDR3: TGCGCCAGCAGCTTGGGACAGGGTGCGACCCAGTACTTC. This sequence encodes CASSLGQGATQYF.

The V and J genes are TRBV30 and TRBJ1-6; possibly TRBD1 for D (6 bases). The CDR3 runs to 15 residues. The germline V gene encodes CDR1 GTSNPN and CDR2 SVGIG (reference sequence). Deletions cut 3 bases from V and 3 bases from J, with 12 bases between. Here the CDR3 reads CAWSRGRGYNSPLHF. For the CDR3, the DNA is TGTGCCTGGAGCCGAGGCAGGGGCTATAATTCACCCCTCCACTTT.

The CDR3 nucleotides read TGTGCCAGCAGTGAGTCTAGCGGGGGAGCAGATACGCAGTATTTT. It yields the protein CASSESSGGADTQYF. This chain joins TRBV6-4 and TRBJ2-3; 10 bases are shared with TRBD2. The germline gives CDR1 MRHNA, CDR2 SNTAGT. This CDR3 has 15 residues. J gave up 4 bases and V 3 bases, and 4 bases lay outside the gene matches.

This chain connects TRBV4-2 to TRBJ2-2; 7 nucleotides match TRBD1. CDR3 length: 16 amino acids. Germline CDR1 reads LGHNA; CDR2 reads YNFKEQ. J lost 4 bases, V lost 2 bases, and 7 bases had no gene match. As DNA, the CDR3 is TGTGCCAGCAGCCAATCGAGGGGGCTAGGCACCGGGGAGCTGTTTTTT. It is translated as CASSQSRGLGTGELFF.

The rearrangement joins TRBV11-3 to TRBJ2-2; 10 positions agree with TRBD1. CDR1 is SGHNT and CDR2 is YENEEA in the germline V gene. V was pared by 3 bases and J by 6 bases, with 7 bases of the junction left unmatched. CDR3 length equals 16 residues. CDR3 in amino acids: CASSFVGQGYAGELFF. In nucleotides, the CDR3 is TGTGCCAGCAGCTTTGTGGGACAGGGGTACGCCGGGGAGCTGTTTTTT.

V usage is TRBV29-1 and J usage is TRBJ2-7; TRBD2 matches 7 bases. CDR1 SQVTM and CDR2 ANQGSEA come from the germline V gene. This CDR3 spans 13 amino acids. J lost 1 base, V lost 1 base, and 1 base had no gene match. CDR3 sequence reads: CSVEAGGSYEQYF. The CDR3 DNA reads as TGCAGCGTTGAAGCGGGGGGTTCCTACGAGCAGTACTTC.

V and J are TRBV7-2 and TRBJ2-7, with TRBD2 identical over 8 bases. Trimming cost V 5 bases and J 0 bases; bases outside gene matches: 12. The CDR3 consists of 17 residues. Per germline, CDR1 SGHTA and CDR2 FQGNSA. CDR3 nucleotides: TGTGCCAGCAGCGGATGGGCGGGGGGCCTCGCCTCCTACGAGCAGTACTTC. This encodes CASSGWAGGLASYEQYF.

The chain is built from TRBV6-5 and TRBJ1-1, with D maybe TRBD1 (6 bases). Trimming took off 8 bases at V and 0 bases at J, with 10 bases between the two ends. Germline loops: CDR1 MNHEY, CDR2 SVGAGI. CDR3 size: 13 residues. Here the CDR3 DNA reads TGTGCCAGCCGAAGGACAGTGAACACTGAAGCTTTCTTT. It codes for CASRRTVNTEAFF.

In its sample, this clone was seen a few times. V and J are TRBV19 and TRBJ1-1, with 7 nucleotides matching TRBD1. Trimming at V came to 4 bases and at J to 6 bases, leaving 5 bases not matched to a gene. The CDR3 is 13 amino acids. Germline V gene sequence: CDR1 LNHDA, CDR2 SQIVND (reference sequence). CDR3 DNA sequence: TGTGCCAGTAGTACAGGGGGAGCATCTGAAGCTTTCTTT. Its protein product is CASSTGGASEAFF.

The V call is TRBV9, the J call TRBJ2-5; weak D call: TRBD2 (5 bases). Germline CDR1 is SGDLS and CDR2 is YYNGEE. The CDR3 has 16 residues. Trimming left V 0 bases short and J 5 bases short, with 17 bases between. The CDR3 reads CASSVAIGGSAETQYF. CDR3 in DNA: TGTGCCAGCAGCGTAGCGATCGGAGGTAGCGCGGAGACCCAGTACTTC.

This chain links TRBV30 with TRBJ2-7; D may be TRBD2 (5 bases). The germline CDR1 and CDR2 sequences are GTSNPN and SVGIG (reference sequence). The CDR3 is made up of 13 amino acids. V lost 4 bases, J lost 7 bases, and 17 bases lay in between. The CDR3 bases are TGTGCCTGGAAACTTGAGCGGTTATCGGAGCAGTACTTC. Its translation: CAWKLERLSEQYF.

The chain combines TRBV19 with TRBJ2-3; maybe TRBD1 (7 bases). The CDR3 totals 18 residues. Trimming removed 1 base from V and 0 bases from J, with 17 bases in between. Germline V CDR1 and CDR2: LNHDA, SQIVND (reference sequence). CDR3 in amino acids: CASSIGSGGPESTDTQYF. In DNA form, the CDR3 reads TGTGCCAGTAGTATAGGGTCAGGGGGGCCGGAAAGCACAGATACGCAGTATTTT.

This chain links TRBV5-4 with TRBJ1-2, with D perhaps matching TRBD1 (6 bases). The CDR3 has 13 residues. V lost 4 bases and J lost 4, with 11 bases in between. CDR1 SGHNT and CDR2 YYREEE come from the germline V gene (reference sequence). CDR3: CASSPGTSYGYTF. The CDR3 nucleotides read TGTGCCAGCAGCCCTGGGACATCCTATGGCTACACCTTC.

This clone was counted a single time. The V call is TRBV11-1, the J call TRBJ2-1, with TRBD2 matching over 9 bases. The germline V gene has CDR1 SGHAT and CDR2 FQDESV (reference sequence). This CDR3 comprises 18 residues. With V trimmed by 0 bases and J by 3 bases, 9 bases remained unmatched. The CDR3 region is CASSLAASGAGFYNEQFF. CDR3 nucleotides: TGTGCCAGCAGCTTAGCGGCTAGCGGGGCTGGGTTCTACAATGAGCAGTTCTTC.

This clone was found a few times. The CDR3 nucleotides read TGTGCCAGCTCACGACAGGGGGAAGGAAACACCATATATTTT. Translating it yields CASSRQGEGNTIYF. The chain employs TRBV18 and TRBJ1-3, with 9 bases that match TRBD1. Looked up from germline, CDR1 is KGHSH and CDR2 is LQKENI. This CDR3 is 14 amino acids long. Losses at the gene ends were 4 bases for V and 4 bases for J; bases not matched to a gene: 2.

This clone was seen a handful of times. The chain employs TRBV30 and TRBJ1-6; TRBD1 agrees at 10 bases. J gave up 13 bases and V 0 bases, and 12 bases lay outside the gene matches. The CDR3 sequence is 16 residues long. Germline assignment: CDR1 GTSNPN and CDR2 SVGIG (reference sequence). CDR3 coding DNA: TGTGCCTGGAGTGTAAACCTGGGACAGGGGACCAGTCCCCTCCACTTT. Protein product: CAWSVNLGQGTSPLHF.

The chain combines TRBV9 with TRBJ2-3; 16 nucleotides match TRBD2. V was pared by 3 bases and J by 1 base, with 5 bases of the junction left unmatched. Looked up from germline, CDR1 is SGDLS and CDR2 is YYNGEE. This CDR3 spans 18 amino acids. The CDR3 nucleotides are TGTGCCAGCAGCGCGGGACTAGCGGGGGGGCGAGGCACAGATACGCAGTATTTT. This gives the protein CASSAGLAGGRGTDTQYF. The variable domain in full, completed from reference TRBV9 and TRBJ2-3, reads DSGVTQTPKHLITATGQRVTLRCSPRSGDLSVYWYQQSLDQGLQFLIQYYNGEERAKGNILERFSAQQFPDLHSELNLSSLELGDSALYFCASSAGLAGGRGTDTQYFGPGTRLTVL.

The rearrangement uses TRBV4-3 and TRBJ1-1, with unresolved D. The CDR3 is made up of 15 amino acids. Germline CDR1 is LGHNA and CDR2 is YSLEER. The germline V and J ends were trimmed by 0 bases and 3 bases, with 11 bases remaining between them. The CDR3 here is CASSQDWAGYTEAFF. CDR3 sequence (DNA): TGCGCCAGCAGCCAAGATTGGGCGGGCTACACTGAAGCTTTCTTT.

The chain has TRBV5-4 and TRBJ2-2, with 8 bases matching TRBD1. The CDR3 runs 15 residues. Germline V CDR1 and CDR2: SGHNT, YYREEE (reference sequence). V shed 4 bases, J shed 5 bases, and the junction held 7 bases outside the gene matches. The CDR3 DNA is TGTGCCAGCAGCCTACGGACAGGGCAGACCGGGGAGCTGTTTTTT. The encoded protein is CASSLRTGQTGELFF.

The chain employs TRBV25-1 and TRBJ1-2; TRBD1 agrees at 9 bases. This CDR3 has 14 residues. CDR1 MGHDK and CDR2 SYGVNS come from the germline V gene. V lost 4 bases to trimming and J lost 8 bases; unmatched junction nucleotides: 8. CDR3 coding DNA: TGTGCCAGCAGTGTCCTACAGGGGGCAGGGGGCTACACCTTC. It codes for CASSVLQGAGGYTF.

V and J are TRBV9 and TRBJ2-2; possible D gene TRBD1, 5 bases. Germline V lookup: CDR1 SGDLS, CDR2 YYNGEE. This CDR3 contains 15 residues. Trimming stripped 3 bases from V and 7 bases from J, with 16 bases between. The CDR3: CASSASDSFGGELFF. The CDR3 bases are TGTGCCAGCAGCGCATCAGACAGTTTCGGCGGGGAGCTGTTTTTT.

The chain combines TRBV19 with TRBJ1-4, with D tentatively TRBD1 (6 bases). Per the germline V gene, CDR1 is LNHDA and CDR2 is SQIVND (reference sequence). This CDR3 is built from 15 residues. Between the trimmed V and J ends, which lost 5 bases and 0 bases, there was a span of 10 bases. In DNA, the CDR3 is TGTGCCAGTAGTGTGAACAGGGCAACTAATGAAAAACTGTTTTTT. It encodes CASSVNRATNEKLFF.